Each of the 5 T cell receptor beta chains below was sequenced from the same sample in a study of blood T cells in healthy people across ages. Next came a second PCR, run for about 6 to 11 cycles, which used a sample-barcoded 5' primer along with a J-beta primer mix. TCRdb called the 5' RACE reads again in MiXCR, with one record for every CDR3 protein. The sample lists fewer than 900,000 distinct CDR3 sequences, about 37% occurring once. Sequences were obtained from blood. These receptor sequences come from a man between 18 and 29 years old in good health.

The chain joins TRBV7-8 to TRBJ1-2, with D unclear. Looked up from germline, CDR1 is SGHVS and CDR2 is FQNEAQ. The CDR3 runs 12 residues. V gave up 3 bases and J gave up 8 bases, with 10 bases separating them. CDR3 sequence reads: CASSFNKDGYTF. The CDR3 coding sequence is TGTGCCAGCAGCTTTAACAAGGACGGCTACACCTTC.

In its sample, this clonotype was seen a few times. The chain is built from TRBV5-8 and TRBJ2-1; 8 nucleotides align to TRBD1. The germline CDR1 and CDR2 sequences are SGHTS and YDEGEE. The CDR3 consists of 14 residues. Losses at the gene ends were 0 bases for V and 8 bases for J; bases not matched to a gene: 4. The CDR3 protein is CASSLGEQGDEQFF. CDR3 DNA sequence: TGTGCCAGCAGCTTGGGGGAACAGGGGGATGAGCAGTTCTTC. The complete variable domain, with remaining parts taken from reference TRBV5-8 and TRBJ2-1, reads EAGVTQSPTHLIKTRGQQATLRCSPISGHTSVYWYQQALGLGLQFLLWYDEGEERNRGNFPPRFSGRQFPNYSSELNVNALELEDSALYLCASSLGEQGDEQFFGPGTRLTVL.

The chain couples TRBV12-3 or TRBV12-4 to TRBJ1-1; D gene unclear. With 7 bases removed from V and 4 bases from J, the gap between germline ends came to 16 bases. The CDR3 runs 14 residues. Here the CDR3 reads CASTPDAGGTEAFF. DNA for the CDR3: TGTGCCAGCACCCCTGACGCAGGAGGCACTGAAGCTTTCTTT.

The gene calls are TRBV29-1 and TRBJ2-7, with D possibly being TRBD2 (6 bases). The germline V gene has CDR1 SQVTM and CDR2 ANQGSEA. The CDR3 is made up of 13 amino acids. Trimming cost V 3 bases and J 2 bases, with 11 bases left between them. For the CDR3, the DNA is TGCAGCGTTGAGGTCAGGGAGGCCTACGAGCAGTACTTC. Protein product: CSVEVREAYEQYF.

This clonotype came up a few times. V and J are TRBV20-1 and TRBJ2-5; D is perhaps TRBD2 (6 bases). The CDR3 spans 16 residues. Trimming took 6 bases from V and 1 from J, leaving 21 bases between them. Looked up from germline, CDR1 is DFQATT and CDR2 is SNEGSKA (reference sequence). The CDR3 reads CSAAGGFWIRQETQYF. Written as DNA, the CDR3 is TGCAGTGCCGCCGGAGGGTTTTGGATACGCCAAGAGACCCAGTACTTC.